This T cell receptor beta chain was sequenced for a study of blood T cell repertoires in COVID-19. Study-level background: The United States, Italy and Spain provided the acute and convalescent COVID-19 samples. PBMCs, B-cell-depleted T cells, or T cells were the source of the cDNA or gDNA that made up the material.

Seattle's enrolled individuals joined amid active infection and were then monitored longitudinally. Per the original data handling: How many nucleated cells were present was estimated from reference gene primer amplification. Libraries were prepared by immunoSEQ multiplex PCR; TCRdb keeps only in-frame clonotypes and omits some of them. V and J calls plus clone size are reproduced from that table; the DNA served to infer D and trimming. The table shows over 450,000 clones, with around 90% occurring only once. The TCR sequence derives from a woman in her forties or fifties with COVID-19, enrolled during active disease. Sequenced material: peripheral blood.

The CDR3 sequence is CASRSGQGIGELFF. CDR3 nucleotide sequence: TGTGCCAGCCGTTCGGGACAGGGGATCGGGGAGCTGTTTTTT. The chain uses TRBV6-5 and TRBJ2-2; 10 nucleotides line up with TRBD1. Germline CDR1 is MNHEY and CDR2 is SVGAGI. This CDR3 contains 14 residues. Trimming removed 8 bases from V and 7 bases from J; junction bases left unmatched: 7.